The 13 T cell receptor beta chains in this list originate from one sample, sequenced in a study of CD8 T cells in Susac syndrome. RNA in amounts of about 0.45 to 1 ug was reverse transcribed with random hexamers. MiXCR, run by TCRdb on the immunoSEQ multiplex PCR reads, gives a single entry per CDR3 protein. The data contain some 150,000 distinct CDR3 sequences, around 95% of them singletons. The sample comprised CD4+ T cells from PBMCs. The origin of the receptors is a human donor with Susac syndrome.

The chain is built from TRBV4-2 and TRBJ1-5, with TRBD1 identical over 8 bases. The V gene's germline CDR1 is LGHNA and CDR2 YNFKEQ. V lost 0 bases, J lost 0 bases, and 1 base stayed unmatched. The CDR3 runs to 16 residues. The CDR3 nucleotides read TGTGCCAGCAGCCAAGATACAGGGGGTAGCAATCAGCCCCAGCATTTT. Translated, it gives CASSQDTGGSNQPQHF.

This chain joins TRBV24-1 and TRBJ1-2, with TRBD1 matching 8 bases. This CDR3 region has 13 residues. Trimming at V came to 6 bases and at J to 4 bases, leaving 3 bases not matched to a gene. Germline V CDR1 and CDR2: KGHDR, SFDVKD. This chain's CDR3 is CATSQGQAYGYTF. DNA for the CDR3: TGTGCCACCAGTCAGGGACAGGCCTATGGCTACACCTTC.

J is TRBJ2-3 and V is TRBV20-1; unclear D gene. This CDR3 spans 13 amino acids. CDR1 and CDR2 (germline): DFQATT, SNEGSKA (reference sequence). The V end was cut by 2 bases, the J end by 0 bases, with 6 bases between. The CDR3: CSARNSSTDTQYF. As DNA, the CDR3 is TGCAGTGCTAGAAACTCTAGCACAGATACGCAGTATTTT.

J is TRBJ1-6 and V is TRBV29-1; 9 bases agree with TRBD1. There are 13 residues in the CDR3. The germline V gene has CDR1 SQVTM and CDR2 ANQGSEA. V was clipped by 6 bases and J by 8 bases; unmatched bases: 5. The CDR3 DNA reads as TGCAGCGTGAAACAGGGGGCCGATTCACCCCTCCACTTT. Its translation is CSVKQGADSPLHF.

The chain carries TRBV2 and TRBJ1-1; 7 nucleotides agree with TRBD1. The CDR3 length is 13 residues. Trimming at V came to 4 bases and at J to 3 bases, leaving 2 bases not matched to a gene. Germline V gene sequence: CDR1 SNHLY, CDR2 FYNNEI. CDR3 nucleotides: TGTGCCAGCAGTGGACAGGGATACACTGAAGCTTTCTTT. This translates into CASSGQGYTEAFF.

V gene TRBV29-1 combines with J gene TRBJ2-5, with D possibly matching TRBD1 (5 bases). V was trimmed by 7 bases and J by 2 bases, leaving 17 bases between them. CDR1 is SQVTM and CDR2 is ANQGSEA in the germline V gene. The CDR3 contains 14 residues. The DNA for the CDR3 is TGCAGCGGAACTTTGGGGCATACTCAAGAGACCCAGTACTTC. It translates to CSGTLGHTQETQYF.

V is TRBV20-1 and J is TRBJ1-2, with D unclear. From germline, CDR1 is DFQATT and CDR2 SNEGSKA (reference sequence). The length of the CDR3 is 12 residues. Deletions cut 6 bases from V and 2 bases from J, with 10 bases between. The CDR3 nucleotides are TGCAGTGCCACACAAGGAAACTATGGCTACACCTTC. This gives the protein CSATQGNYGYTF.

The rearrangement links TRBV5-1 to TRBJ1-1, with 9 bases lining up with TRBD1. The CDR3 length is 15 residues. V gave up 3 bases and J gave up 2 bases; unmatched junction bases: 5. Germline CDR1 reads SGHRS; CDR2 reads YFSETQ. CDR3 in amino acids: CASSWGQGANTEAFF. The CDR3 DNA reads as TGCGCCAGCAGCTGGGGACAGGGAGCAAACACTGAAGCTTTCTTT.

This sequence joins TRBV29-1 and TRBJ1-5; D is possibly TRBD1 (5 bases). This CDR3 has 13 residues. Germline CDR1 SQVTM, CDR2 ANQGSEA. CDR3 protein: CDGGTYSNQPQHF. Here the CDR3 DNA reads TGCGACGGGGGGACCTATAGCAATCAGCCCCAGCATTTT.

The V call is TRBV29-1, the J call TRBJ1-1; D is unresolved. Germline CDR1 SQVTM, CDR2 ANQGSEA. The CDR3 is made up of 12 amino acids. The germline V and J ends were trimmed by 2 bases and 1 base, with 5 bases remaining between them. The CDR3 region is CSVEFRNTEAFF. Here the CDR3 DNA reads TGCAGCGTTGAATTCAGGAACACTGAAGCTTTCTTT.

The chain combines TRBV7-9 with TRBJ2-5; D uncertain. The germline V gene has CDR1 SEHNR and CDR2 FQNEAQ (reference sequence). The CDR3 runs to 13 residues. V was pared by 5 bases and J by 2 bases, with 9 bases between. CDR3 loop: CASSLTWQETQYF. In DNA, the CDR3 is TGTGCCAGCAGCCTGACTTGGCAAGAGACCCAGTACTTC.

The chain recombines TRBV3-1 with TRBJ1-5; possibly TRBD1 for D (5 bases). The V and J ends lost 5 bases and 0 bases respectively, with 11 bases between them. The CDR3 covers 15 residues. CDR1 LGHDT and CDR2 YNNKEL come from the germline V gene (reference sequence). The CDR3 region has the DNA TGTGCCAGCAGCAGGGGACCGCCTAGCAATCAGCCCCAGCATTTT. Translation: CASSRGPPSNQPQHF. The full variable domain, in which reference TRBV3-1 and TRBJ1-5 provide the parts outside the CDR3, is DTAVSQTPKYLVTQMGNDKSIKCEQNLGHDTMYWYKQDSKKFLKIMFSYNNKELIINETVPNRFSPKSPDKAHLNLHINSLELGDSAVYFCASSRGPPSNQPQHFGDGTRLSIL.

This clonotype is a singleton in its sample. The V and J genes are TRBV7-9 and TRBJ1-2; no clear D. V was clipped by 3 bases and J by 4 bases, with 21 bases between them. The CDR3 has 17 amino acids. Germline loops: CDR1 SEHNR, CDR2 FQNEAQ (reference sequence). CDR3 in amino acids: CASSFIIAGKGGYGYTF. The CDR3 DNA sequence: TGTGCCAGCAGCTTTATTATAGCCGGTAAGGGTGGCTATGGCTACACCTTC.